The T cell receptor (beta chain) under discussion was sequenced for a study of blood T cells in healthy people across ages. The table lists this clonotype with a few counts. Per germline, CDR1 KGHSH and CDR2 LQKENI. The V end lost 7 bases, the J end lost 1 base, and 7 bases lay between the germline ends. This CDR3 comprises 12 residues. Then a second PCR, running about 6 to 12 cycles, was carried out with a sample-barcoded 5' primer and a J-beta primer mix. TCRdb reprocessed the 5' RACE reads via MiXCR and lists one record per CDR3 protein. The sample lists some 1.7 million distinct CDR3 sequences; 28% were seen once.

Sequenced: blood. The TCR was taken from a woman in her thirties in good health. This chain connects TRBV18 to TRBJ1-1; D uncertain. The CDR3 region is CASLKGNTEAFF. CDR3 nucleotide sequence: TGTGCCAGCTTGAAGGGGAACACTGAAGCTTTCTTT.